This T cell receptor beta chain came from a study of cytomegalovirus exposure and HLA in healthy donors. PCR used 60 Vbeta primers and 13 Jbeta primers. TCRdb keeps only in-frame clones here, not all; method: immunoSEQ multiplex PCR. The sample lists under 200,000 clones; more than 60% were seen once. The CDR3 covers 13 residues. V shed 2 bases, J shed 9 bases, and the junction held 3 bases outside the gene matches. The germline CDR1 and CDR2 sequences are MNHEY and SMNVEV (reference sequence). The receptor's source is a male donor in good health and CMV-seronegative. The rearrangement links TRBV27 to TRBJ2-1; 8 bases match TRBD1. Sequenced input: PBMCs. The chain's CDR3 is CASSLQGAGEQFF. CDR3 coding DNA: TGTGCCAGCAGTTTACAGGGGGCTGGTGAGCAGTTCTTC.